This is a list of T cell receptor beta chains from one sample in a study of response to subunit inactivated influenza vaccine. Each CDR3 protein is one row after TCRdb ran MiXCR on the RT-PCR reads. This table holds more than 400,000 distinct CDR3 sequences, 10% to 11% found once. The sequencing here drew on PBMCs from blood, taken more than 35 days after vaccination. The receptor set was obtained from a man in his fifties or sixties who received an inactivated influenza vaccine. Both conserved end residues are part of each CDR3. The order of the fields is V gene, clone size, D gene, J gene, CDR3 DNA, CDR3 protein. The D gene is left open where the match is weak. Size is omitted from some rows. Given values are once, few, many or a class for expanded clones.

v_call: TRBV7-2; clone_size: few; d_call: .; j_call: TRBJ2-1; cdr3_nt: TGTGCCAGCAGCTTAGATGCAGGGTGGGGCTACAATGAGCAGTTCTTC; cdr3_aa: CASSLDAGWGYNEQFF
v_call: TRBV10-3; clone_size: few; d_call: TRBD1; j_call: TRBJ1-5; cdr3_nt: TGTGCCAGCCGGACAGGGGACGGCAATCAGCCCCAGCATTTT; cdr3_aa: CASRTGDGNQPQHF
v_call: TRBV20-1; clone_size: many; d_call: TRBD1; j_call: TRBJ2-3; cdr3_nt: TGCAGTCGTGAAGGACAGGGGGCACATACGCAGTATTTT; cdr3_aa: CSREGQGAHTQYF
v_call: TRBV7-9; clone_size: few; d_call: .; j_call: TRBJ1-3; cdr3_nt: TGTGCCAGCAGCCAGGGACAAACCGATGGAAACACCATATATTTT; cdr3_aa: CASSQGQTDGNTIYF
v_call: TRBV5-1; clone_size: .; d_call: .; j_call: TRBJ2-7; cdr3_nt: TGCGCCAGCAGCCCCCTTGACGGGGGTACCTACGAGCAGTACTTC; cdr3_aa: CASSPLDGGTYEQYF
v_call: TRBV7-2; clone_size: many; d_call: .; j_call: TRBJ2-3; cdr3_nt: TGTGCCAGCAGCTTGGGGGACGGCCTGGATACGCAGTATTTT; cdr3_aa: CASSLGDGLDTQYF
v_call: TRBV20-1; clone_size: few; d_call: .; j_call: TRBJ1-4; cdr3_nt: TGCAGTGCTAACAGGGTTACTAATGAAAAACTGTTTTTT; cdr3_aa: CSANRVTNEKLFF
v_call: TRBV4-2; clone_size: few; d_call: .; j_call: TRBJ2-5; cdr3_nt: TGTGCCAGCAGCCAAGATGTGGAGACCCAGTACTTC; cdr3_aa: CASSQDVETQYF
v_call: TRBV5-5; clone_size: few; d_call: .; j_call: TRBJ1-6; cdr3_nt: TGTGCCAGCAGCTTGGCCCGAGGGGGGAATAATTCACCCCTCCACTTT; cdr3_aa: CASSLARGGNNSPLHF
v_call: TRBV29-1; clone_size: many; d_call: TRBD2; j_call: TRBJ2-7; cdr3_nt: TGCAGCGTTGGGTTGGCTAGCGGAGCCTACGAGCAGTACTTC; cdr3_aa: CSVGLASGAYEQYF
v_call: TRBV12-3/TRBV12-4; clone_size: .; d_call: TRBD2; j_call: TRBJ2-1; cdr3_nt: TGTGCCAGCAGTTTGCGGGGGGTATACAATGAGCAGTTCTTC; cdr3_aa: CASSLRGVYNEQFF